One and the same sample provided the 8 T cell receptor beta chains below, sequenced in a study of a mutant IDH1 vaccine in newly diagnosed glioma. This sample's time point: week 11, during vaccination. A 20-mer mutant IDH1 peptide at 300 ug was injected subcutaneously with topical imiquimod. For these TCRs, the target antigens are not known. Clones were read by immunoSEQ multiplex PCR, and TCRdb kept only the in-frame ones, dropping some. The sample includes roughly 130,000 clones, about four fifths of them seen just once. This material consisted of PBMCs, taken from a glioma patient whose treatment included an IDH1 peptide vaccine. The receptors were sampled from a middle-aged man with glioma.

The V call is TRBV28, the J call TRBJ1-5; tentative D call: TRBD1 (5 bases). Germline CDR1 MDHEN, CDR2 SYDVKM. Between the trimmed V and J ends, which lost 3 bases and 1 base, there was a span of 7 bases. The CDR3 has 14 amino acids. CDR3 DNA: TGTGCCAGCAGTTTCGGGGGGAGCAATCAGCCCCAGCATTTT. It yields the protein CASSFGGSNQPQHF. Drawing the rest from reference TRBV28 and TRBJ1-5, the complete variable domain is DVKVTQSSRYLVKRTGEKVFLECVQDMDHENMFWYRQDPGLGLRLIYFSYDVKMKEKGDIPEGYSVSREKKERFSLILESASTNQTSMYLCASSFGGSNQPQHFGDGTRLSIL.

V usage is TRBV30 and J usage is TRBJ2-7; D not certain. V dropped 1 base and J dropped 2 bases, with 6 bases sitting between them. The CDR3 consists of 12 residues. Germline V gene lookup returns CDR1 GTSNPN and CDR2 SVGIG (reference sequence). CDR3 in amino acids: CAWSEGTYEQYF. In DNA form, the CDR3 reads TGTGCCTGGAGTGAAGGAACCTACGAGCAGTACTTC.

The chain carries TRBV11-2 and TRBJ2-7; TRBD1 or TRBD2 may be the D gene (5 bases each). This CDR3 is 13 amino acids long. Trimming took 4 bases from V and 13 from J, leaving 20 bases between them. CDR1 SGHAT and CDR2 FQNNGV come from the germline V gene. The DNA for the CDR3 is TGTGCCAGCAGCTGGGACCAGGCCGGAAGGGGATACTTC. Translation: CASSWDQAGRGYF.

V gene TRBV6-4 combines with J gene TRBJ1-2; D may be TRBD1 (5 bases). Trimming stripped 3 bases from V and 4 bases from J, with 6 bases between. Germline V gene lookup returns CDR1 MRHNA and CDR2 SNTAGT. The CDR3 has 12 amino acids. CDR3 sequence (DNA): TGTGCCAGCAGTGATCAGGGCTATGGCTACACCTTC. Its protein product is CASSDQGYGYTF.

This clone was seen a handful of times. The chain employs TRBV2 and TRBJ1-5; D possibly corresponds to TRBD1 (5 bases). Germline V CDR1 and CDR2: SNHLY, FYNNEI. Trimming pared 7 bases from V and 4 bases from J, leaving 8 bases between. The CDR3 is 12 residues long. CDR3 residues: CASNWGNQPQHF. For the CDR3, the DNA is TGTGCCAGCAATTGGGGGAATCAGCCCCAGCATTTT.

The chain employs TRBV16 and TRBJ2-2; D not resolved. The germline CDR1 and CDR2 sequences are KGHSY and FQNENV. This CDR3 has 12 residues. V gave up 2 bases and J gave up 6 bases, with 4 bases separating them. The CDR3 DNA reads TGTGCCAGCAGCCAAACACCCGGGGAGCTGTTTTTT. This gives the protein CASSQTPGELFF. The full variable domain, rest sourced from reference TRBV16 and TRBJ2-2, is GEEVAQTPKHLVRGEGQKAKLYCAPIKGHSYVFWYQQVLKNEFKFLISFQNENVFDETGMPKERFSAKCLPNSPCSLEIQATKLEDSAVYFCASSQTPGELFFGEGSRLTVL.

The chain uses TRBV27 and TRBJ2-5; 11 bases line up with TRBD1. V was pared by 3 bases and J by 2 bases, with 5 bases of the junction left unmatched. The CDR3 has 16 residues. Germline CDR1 and CDR2: MNHEY and SMNVEV (reference sequence). The CDR3 loop is CASSFLRDRGQETQYF. CDR3 sequence (DNA): TGTGCCAGCAGTTTCCTCCGGGACAGGGGGCAAGAGACCCAGTACTTC.

The J gene is TRBJ1-1, the V gene TRBV28; D perhaps matches TRBD1 (5 bases). Trimming took 3 bases from V and 3 from J, leaving 17 bases between them. The CDR3 length is 16 residues. Germline lookup yields CDR1 MDHEN and CDR2 SYDVKM. CDR3 loop: CASSFSRGAGDTEAFF. CDR3 nucleotides: TGTGCCAGCAGTTTTTCAAGAGGGGCGGGGGACACTGAAGCTTTCTTT.